These T cell receptor beta chains were read from a single sample in a study of T-cell memory formation after mild COVID-19. Each CDR3 protein is one row after TCRdb ran MiXCR on the 5' RACE reads. The sample carries hundreds of thousands of distinct CDR3 sequences, 20% to 30% recorded once. Sequencing input: PBMCs or a T cell subset sorted from them (not recorded which). These receptors all come from an adult woman who had mild COVID-19 (a few samples of this study predate the infection). Cell type and time point are not known. Each CDR3 is given with its conserved first and last residue. The D gene is left open where the match is weak. Expanded clones are given a class, and other clones once, few, many or no size at all.

d_call: NA; j_call: TRBJ1-5; v_call: TRBV7-6; cdr3_length: 15; clone_size: NA; cdr3_aa: CASSLSGTGYQPQHF; cdr3_nt: TGTGCCAGCAGCTTATCAGGGACGGGTTATCAGCCCCAGCATTTT
d_call: TRBD1; j_call: TRBJ1-6; v_call: TRBV12-3/TRBV12-4; cdr3_length: 15; clone_size: few; cdr3_aa: CASRSDRGKNSPLHF; cdr3_nt: TGTGCCAGCAGATCGGACAGGGGGAAGAATTCACCCCTCCACTTT
d_call: NA; j_call: TRBJ2-7; v_call: TRBV5-6; cdr3_length: 14; clone_size: few; cdr3_aa: CASSLGVRDHEQYF; cdr3_nt: TGTGCCAGCAGCTTGGGCGTCAGGGACCACGAGCAGTACTTC
d_call: NA; j_call: TRBJ2-5; v_call: TRBV7-2; cdr3_length: 13; clone_size: few; cdr3_aa: CASSLVPQETQYF; cdr3_nt: TGTGCCAGCAGCTTAGTCCCGCAAGAGACCCAGTACTTC
d_call: TRBD2; j_call: TRBJ2-2; v_call: TRBV7-3; cdr3_length: 15; clone_size: NA; cdr3_aa: CASSPTSGMGGELFF; cdr3_nt: TGTGCCAGCAGCCCAACTAGCGGGATGGGCGGGGAGCTGTTTTTT
d_call: NA; j_call: TRBJ1-1; v_call: TRBV6-5; cdr3_length: 16; clone_size: NA; cdr3_aa: CASRGGARSRNTEAFF; cdr3_nt: TGTGCCAGCAGGGGGGGGGCGAGGTCTCGGAACACTGAAGCTTTCTTT
d_call: NA; j_call: TRBJ2-2; v_call: TRBV5-6; cdr3_length: 14; clone_size: NA; cdr3_aa: CASSFRTRGGELFF; cdr3_nt: TGTGCCAGCAGCTTCCGGACCCGGGGAGGGGAGCTGTTTTTT
d_call: TRBD1; j_call: TRBJ2-3; v_call: TRBV29-1; cdr3_length: 14; clone_size: NA; cdr3_aa: CSVDGDRERDTQYF; cdr3_nt: TGCAGCGTTGACGGGGACAGGGAACGAGATACGCAGTATTTT
d_call: NA; j_call: TRBJ2-7; v_call: TRBV9; cdr3_length: 13; clone_size: NA; cdr3_aa: CASSVGNGYEQYF; cdr3_nt: TGTGCCAGCAGCGTAGGTAACGGCTACGAGCAGTACTTC
d_call: TRBD1; j_call: TRBJ2-3; v_call: TRBV12-3/TRBV12-4; cdr3_length: 18; clone_size: NA; cdr3_aa: CASSISFGDDRGTDTQYF; cdr3_nt: TGTGCCAGCAGTATTAGTTTTGGGGACGACAGGGGCACAGATACGCAGTATTTT
d_call: TRBD1; j_call: TRBJ2-1; v_call: TRBV5-5; cdr3_length: 14; clone_size: few; cdr3_aa: CASSLETGAYEQFF; cdr3_nt: TGTGCCAGCAGCTTGGAAACAGGGGCCTACGAGCAGTTCTTC
d_call: NA; j_call: TRBJ1-1; v_call: TRBV12-3/TRBV12-4; cdr3_length: 14; clone_size: NA; cdr3_aa: CASSFGGVNTEAFF; cdr3_nt: TGTGCCAGCAGTTTTGGGGGAGTGAACACTGAAGCTTTCTTT
d_call: NA; j_call: TRBJ2-1; v_call: TRBV12-3/TRBV12-4; cdr3_length: 16; clone_size: NA; cdr3_aa: CASSRALKSFSNEQFF; cdr3_nt: TGTGCCAGCAGCCGGGCCTTGAAAAGTTTTTCCAATGAGCAGTTCTTC
d_call: TRBD2; j_call: TRBJ2-1; v_call: TRBV24-1; cdr3_length: 15; clone_size: NA; cdr3_aa: CATSDSGLAGLVQFF; cdr3_nt: TGTGCCACCAGTGATTCGGGACTAGCGGGACTAGTGCAGTTCTTC
d_call: TRBD1; j_call: TRBJ1-3; v_call: TRBV20-1; cdr3_length: 14; clone_size: NA; cdr3_aa: CSAFPGGSGNTIYF; cdr3_nt: TGCAGTGCTTTCCCAGGGGGCTCTGGAAACACCATATATTTT
d_call: NA; j_call: TRBJ2-1; v_call: TRBV27; cdr3_length: 14; clone_size: few; cdr3_aa: CASSEDRTYNEQFF; cdr3_nt: TGTGCCAGCAGTGAAGACAGGACCTACAATGAGCAGTTCTTC
d_call: NA; j_call: TRBJ2-1; v_call: TRBV12-3/TRBV12-4; cdr3_length: 16; clone_size: NA; cdr3_aa: CASSTLGTQLYNEQFF; cdr3_nt: TGTGCCAGCAGCACTCTCGGGACACAGCTTTACAATGAGCAGTTCTTC
d_call: NA; j_call: TRBJ2-4; v_call: TRBV24-1; cdr3_length: 16; clone_size: NA; cdr3_aa: CATSERDTQGKNIQYF; cdr3_nt: TGTGCCACCAGTGAAAGGGACACCCAGGGGAAAAACATTCAGTACTTC
d_call: NA; j_call: TRBJ2-5; v_call: TRBV5-1; cdr3_length: 14; clone_size: few; cdr3_aa: CASSAQLGGETQYF; cdr3_nt: TGCGCCAGCAGCGCACAACTAGGGGGAGAGACCCAGTACTTC
d_call: TRBD1; j_call: TRBJ2-5; v_call: TRBV7-3; cdr3_length: 15; clone_size: few; cdr3_aa: CASSVQGGPPETQYF; cdr3_nt: TGTGCCAGCAGCGTACAGGGGGGCCCTCCGGAGACCCAGTACTTC
d_call: NA; j_call: TRBJ2-7; v_call: TRBV7-2; cdr3_length: 13; clone_size: many; cdr3_aa: CASSLAFTYEQYF; cdr3_nt: TGTGCCAGCAGCTTAGCCTTCACCTACGAGCAGTACTTC
d_call: NA; j_call: TRBJ2-1; v_call: TRBV12-3/TRBV12-4; cdr3_length: 13; clone_size: few; cdr3_aa: CASNIHGQEGQFF; cdr3_nt: TGTGCCAGCAACATCCATGGACAAGAGGGGCAGTTCTTC
d_call: NA; j_call: TRBJ2-1; v_call: TRBV25-1; cdr3_length: 12; clone_size: NA; cdr3_aa: CASISPGNEQFF; cdr3_nt: TGTGCCAGCATCTCGCCCGGCAATGAGCAGTTCTTC
d_call: NA; j_call: TRBJ1-1; v_call: TRBV29-1; cdr3_length: 11; clone_size: NA; cdr3_aa: CSVYRDLSTFF; cdr3_nt: TGCAGCGTTTACAGGGATCTGTCGACTTTCTTT
d_call: TRBD1; j_call: TRBJ1-1; v_call: TRBV5-1; cdr3_length: 14; clone_size: few; cdr3_aa: CASSFLQMGQRIFF; cdr3_nt: TGCGCCAGCAGCTTCCTGCAGATGGGACAGAGGATTTTCTTT
d_call: TRBD1; j_call: TRBJ1-2; v_call: TRBV5-6; cdr3_length: 15; clone_size: few; cdr3_aa: CASRVSGTGTYGYTF; cdr3_nt: TGTGCCAGCAGGGTATCCGGGACAGGAACTTATGGCTACACCTTC
d_call: NA; j_call: TRBJ1-2; v_call: TRBV6-5; cdr3_length: 16; clone_size: few; cdr3_aa: CASSYSSQGLGYGYTF; cdr3_nt: TGTGCCAGCAGTTACTCGAGCCAGGGGCTGGGCTATGGCTACACCTTC
d_call: NA; j_call: TRBJ2-5; v_call: TRBV6-5; cdr3_length: 12; clone_size: few; cdr3_aa: CASSSSFSAQYF; cdr3_nt: TGTGCCAGCAGTTCTTCCTTCTCGGCCCAGTACTTC
d_call: TRBD1; j_call: TRBJ2-3; v_call: TRBV7-2; cdr3_length: 17; clone_size: few; cdr3_aa: CASSLAAGGRSTDTQYF; cdr3_nt: TGTGCCAGCAGCTTAGCGGCAGGGGGCCGGAGCACAGATACGCAGTATTTT
d_call: TRBD1; j_call: TRBJ1-2; v_call: TRBV27; cdr3_length: 14; clone_size: NA; cdr3_aa: CASRSGTGYYGYTF; cdr3_nt: TGTGCCAGCAGATCCGGGACAGGATACTATGGCTACACCTTC
d_call: TRBD2; j_call: TRBJ2-1; v_call: TRBV7-9; cdr3_length: 15; clone_size: NA; cdr3_aa: CASSPTSGRDNEQFF; cdr3_nt: TGTGCCAGCAGCCCGACTAGCGGGAGGGACAATGAGCAGTTCTTC
d_call: TRBD1; j_call: TRBJ2-1; v_call: TRBV18; cdr3_length: 16; clone_size: NA; cdr3_aa: CASSSPGQASYNEQFF; cdr3_nt: TGTGCCAGCTCAAGCCCGGGACAGGCATCGTACAATGAGCAGTTCTTC
d_call: NA; j_call: TRBJ2-4; v_call: TRBV29-1; cdr3_length: 13; clone_size: NA; cdr3_aa: CSVVRDTKNIQYF; cdr3_nt: TGCAGCGTGGTCCGGGACACCAAAAACATTCAGTACTTC
d_call: NA; j_call: TRBJ1-1; v_call: TRBV29-1; cdr3_length: 14; clone_size: NA; cdr3_aa: CSADSVGNGAEAFF; cdr3_nt: TGCAGCGCCGACAGCGTTGGGAATGGGGCTGAAGCTTTCTTT
d_call: NA; j_call: TRBJ2-7; v_call: TRBV7-2; cdr3_length: 13; clone_size: NA; cdr3_aa: CASSLALTYEQYF; cdr3_nt: TGTGCCAGCAGCTTAGCCCTAACCTACGAGCAGTACTTC
d_call: TRBD1; j_call: TRBJ1-5; v_call: TRBV7-2; cdr3_length: 13; clone_size: many; cdr3_aa: CASTLGQYQPQHF; cdr3_nt: TGTGCCAGCACCTTGGGACAGTATCAGCCCCAGCATTTT
d_call: NA; j_call: TRBJ2-1; v_call: TRBV30; cdr3_length: 17; clone_size: NA; cdr3_aa: CAWSGIGTSGSYNEQFF; cdr3_nt: TGTGCCTGGAGTGGAATAGGGACTTCCGGCTCCTACAATGAGCAGTTCTTC
d_call: TRBD1; j_call: TRBJ1-5; v_call: TRBV2; cdr3_length: 14; clone_size: NA; cdr3_aa: CASSDRTGHQPQHF; cdr3_nt: TGTGCCAGCAGTGACCGGACAGGTCATCAGCCCCAGCATTTT
d_call: NA; j_call: TRBJ2-7; v_call: TRBV12-3/TRBV12-4; cdr3_length: 13; clone_size: NA; cdr3_aa: CASSFPSGLEQYF; cdr3_nt: TGTGCCAGCAGTTTCCCATCAGGGCTCGAGCAGTACTTC
d_call: NA; j_call: TRBJ2-5; v_call: TRBV7-2; cdr3_length: 16; clone_size: NA; cdr3_aa: CASSSRLVPYQETQYF; cdr3_nt: TGTGCCAGCAGCTCGAGACTAGTCCCGTACCAAGAGACCCAGTACTTC
d_call: TRBD2; j_call: TRBJ2-3; v_call: TRBV6-5; cdr3_length: 12; clone_size: few; cdr3_aa: CASSTSADTQYF; cdr3_nt: TGTGCCAGCAGTACTAGCGCAGATACGCAGTATTTT
d_call: NA; j_call: TRBJ2-1; v_call: TRBV7-9; cdr3_length: 13; clone_size: NA; cdr3_aa: CASSPSAANEQFF; cdr3_nt: TGTGCCAGCAGCCCCTCTGCGGCTAATGAGCAGTTCTTC
d_call: NA; j_call: TRBJ2-1; v_call: TRBV7-2; cdr3_length: 15; clone_size: NA; cdr3_aa: CASSADFGPYNEQFF; cdr3_nt: TGTGCCAGCAGCGCGGACTTCGGGCCCTACAATGAGCAGTTCTTC
d_call: NA; j_call: TRBJ2-3; v_call: TRBV5-4; cdr3_length: 16; clone_size: few; cdr3_aa: CASSSGGALTTDTQYF; cdr3_nt: TGTGCCAGCAGCTCAGGAGGGGCCCTCACCACAGATACGCAGTATTTT
d_call: TRBD2; j_call: TRBJ2-5; v_call: TRBV4-2; cdr3_length: 16; clone_size: many; cdr3_aa: CASSQEASGGQETQYF; cdr3_nt: TGTGCCAGCAGCCAAGAGGCTAGCGGGGGACAAGAGACCCAGTACTTC
d_call: NA; j_call: TRBJ2-5; v_call: TRBV12-3/TRBV12-4; cdr3_length: 16; clone_size: NA; cdr3_aa: CASSFHLPGRGETQYF; cdr3_nt: TGTGCCAGCAGTTTCCACCTCCCGGGCAGGGGCGAGACCCAGTACTTC
d_call: TRBD1; j_call: TRBJ1-2; v_call: TRBV14; cdr3_length: 13; clone_size: few; cdr3_aa: CASSRGGRYGYTF; cdr3_nt: TGTGCCAGCAGCCGAGGGGGCCGTTATGGCTACACCTTC
d_call: NA; j_call: TRBJ2-6; v_call: TRBV2; cdr3_length: 16; clone_size: NA; cdr3_aa: CASSEEVLSGANVLTF; cdr3_nt: TGTGCCAGCAGTGAAGAAGTCCTCTCTGGGGCCAACGTCCTGACTTTC
d_call: TRBD1; j_call: TRBJ2-4; v_call: TRBV20-1; cdr3_length: 19; clone_size: NA; cdr3_aa: CSARPYAQPGQVAKNIQYF; cdr3_nt: TGCAGTGCTAGACCCTACGCACAACCCGGACAGGTAGCCAAAAACATTCAGTACTTC
d_call: NA; j_call: TRBJ2-3; v_call: TRBV19; cdr3_length: 12; clone_size: NA; cdr3_aa: CASTDSPDTQYF; cdr3_nt: TGTGCCAGTACCGATAGCCCAGATACGCAGTATTTT
d_call: TRBD1; j_call: TRBJ1-2; v_call: TRBV11-2; cdr3_length: 16; clone_size: NA; cdr3_aa: CASSLEVRQGAYGYTF; cdr3_nt: TGTGCCAGCAGCTTAGAGGTCCGGCAGGGGGCCTATGGCTACACCTTC
d_call: NA; j_call: TRBJ2-7; v_call: TRBV5-4; cdr3_length: 13; clone_size: NA; cdr3_aa: CASSLAAAVEQYF; cdr3_nt: TGTGCCAGCAGCTTGGCCGCGGCCGTCGAGCAGTACTTC